This TCR beta chain was identified during a study of graft-versus-host responses after intestinal transplantation. Study-wide background: Recipients across the board were started on anti-thymocyte globulin induction, then kept on tacrolimus and steroids for around 3 years.

Deletions cut 0 bases from V and 2 bases from J, with 11 bases between. From germline, CDR1 is LGHNA and CDR2 YSLEER. The length of the CDR3 is 16 residues. The method was immunoSEQ multiplex PCR; TCRdb's version includes in-frame clones alone and lacks a portion of them. The table includes some 83,000 clones, 90% to 95% detected once. Study-wide points: Clonal ratios of graft-versus-host to host-versus-graft in allografts were high for patients exhibiting graft-donor T cell macrochimerism. Early declines in HvG clones that occurred post-transplant were associated with peak circulating GvH clone levels.

A remark on this clone: Its antigen remains unidentified.

The TCR comes from a human donor who received an intestinal transplant. The V gene is TRBV4-3, the J gene TRBJ2-1; D may be TRBD1 (6 bases). Sequences were derived from unstimulated CD4+ T cells sorted from spleen or lymph node cells, sampled before intestinal transplant. CDR3 sequence reads: CASSQDTGTAYNEQFF. The CDR3 DNA reads TGCGCCAGCAGCCAAGATACAGGGACGGCCTACAATGAGCAGTTCTTC.